The clone carrying this T cell receptor (beta chain) appeared a single time. Its target is not known. CDR1 and CDR2 from the germline V gene are SGHVS and FQNEAQ. V dropped 3 bases and J dropped 3 bases, with 10 bases sitting between them. The CDR3 has 14 residues. Transcripts of RNA were the source for amplifying TCR beta CDR3 regions. HTBI-primed first-round RT-PCR preceded second-round multiplex PCR. TCRdb ran MiXCR on the multiplex PCR reads and lists one entry per CDR3 protein. The data contain 500,000 to 700,000 distinct CDR3 sequences, roughly 40% of them singletons. This sample stems from a study of Graves' ophthalmopathy and Graves' hyperthyroidism. Overall study results and limits: The model's ophthalmopathy progression predictions had around 64% sensitivity and less than 75% specificity.

This TCR was sampled from an adult man with Graves' hyperthyroidism. The rearrangement links TRBV7-8 to TRBJ2-3; no clear D gene. The sample consisted of peripheral blood or thyroid tissue (not recorded which). CDR3 nucleotides: TGTGCCAGCAGCTTTGCGGTAGCTACAGATACGCAGTATTTT. As protein: CASSFAVATDTQYF.